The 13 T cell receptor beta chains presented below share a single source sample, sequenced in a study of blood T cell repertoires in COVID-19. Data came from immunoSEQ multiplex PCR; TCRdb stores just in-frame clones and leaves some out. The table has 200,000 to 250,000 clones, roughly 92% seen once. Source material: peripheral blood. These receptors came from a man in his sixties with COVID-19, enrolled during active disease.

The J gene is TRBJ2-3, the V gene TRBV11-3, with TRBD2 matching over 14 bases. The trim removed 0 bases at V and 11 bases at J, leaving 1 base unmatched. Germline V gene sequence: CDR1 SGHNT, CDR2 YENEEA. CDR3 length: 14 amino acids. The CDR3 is CASSLDGTSGGQYF. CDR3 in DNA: TGTGCCAGCAGCTTAGACGGGACTAGCGGGGGGCAGTATTTT.

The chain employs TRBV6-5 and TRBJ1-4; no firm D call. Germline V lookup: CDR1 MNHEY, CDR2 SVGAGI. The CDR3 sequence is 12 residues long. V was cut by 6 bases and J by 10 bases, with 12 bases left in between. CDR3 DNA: TGTGCCAGCAGGCCCCCCAGTGGAAAACTGTTTTTT. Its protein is CASRPPSGKLFF.

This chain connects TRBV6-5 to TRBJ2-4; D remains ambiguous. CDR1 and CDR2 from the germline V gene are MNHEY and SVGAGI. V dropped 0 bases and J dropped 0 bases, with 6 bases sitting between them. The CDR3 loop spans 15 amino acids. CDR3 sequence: CASSYSRSAKNIQYF. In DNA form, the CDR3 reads TGTGCCAGCAGTTACTCCAGATCAGCCAAAAACATTCAGTACTTC.

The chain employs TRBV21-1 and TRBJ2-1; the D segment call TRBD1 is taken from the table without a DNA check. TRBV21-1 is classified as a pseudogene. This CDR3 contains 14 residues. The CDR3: CASSDGQGYNEQFF. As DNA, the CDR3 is TGTGCCAGCAGCGACGGACAGGGGTACAATGAGCAGTTCTTC.

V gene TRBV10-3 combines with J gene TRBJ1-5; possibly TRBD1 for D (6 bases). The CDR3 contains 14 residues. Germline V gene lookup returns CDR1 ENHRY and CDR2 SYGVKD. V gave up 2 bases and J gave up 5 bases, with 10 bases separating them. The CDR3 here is CAISERGAHQPQHF. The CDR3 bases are TGTGCCATCAGTGAGCGGGGGGCACATCAGCCCCAGCATTTT.

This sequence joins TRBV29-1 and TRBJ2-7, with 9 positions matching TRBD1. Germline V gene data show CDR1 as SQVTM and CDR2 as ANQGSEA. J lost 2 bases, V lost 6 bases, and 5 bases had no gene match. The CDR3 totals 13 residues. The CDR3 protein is CSVGTGTTYEQYF. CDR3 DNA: TGCAGCGTAGGGACAGGGACTACCTACGAGCAGTACTTC.

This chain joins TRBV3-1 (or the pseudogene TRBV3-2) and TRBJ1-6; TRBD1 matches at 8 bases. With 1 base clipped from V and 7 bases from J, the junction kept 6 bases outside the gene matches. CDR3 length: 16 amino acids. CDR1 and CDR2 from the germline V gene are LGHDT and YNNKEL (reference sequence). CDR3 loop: CASSQAQGAPNSPLHF. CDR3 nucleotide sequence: TGTGCCAGCAGCCAAGCCCAGGGGGCTCCCAATTCACCCCTCCACTTT.

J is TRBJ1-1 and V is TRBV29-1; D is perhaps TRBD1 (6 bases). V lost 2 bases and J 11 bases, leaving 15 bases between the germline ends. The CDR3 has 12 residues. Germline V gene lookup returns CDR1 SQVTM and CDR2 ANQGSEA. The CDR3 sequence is CSVERGGFEAFF. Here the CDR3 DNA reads TGCAGCGTTGAAAGGGGGGGGTTTGAGGCTTTCTTT.

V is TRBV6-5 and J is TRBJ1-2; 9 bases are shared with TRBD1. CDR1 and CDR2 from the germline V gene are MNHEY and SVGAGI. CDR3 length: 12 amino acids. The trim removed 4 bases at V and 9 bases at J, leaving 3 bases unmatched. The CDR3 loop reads CASSWTGESYTF. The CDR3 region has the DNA TGTGCCAGCAGTTGGACAGGGGAGAGCTACACCTTC.

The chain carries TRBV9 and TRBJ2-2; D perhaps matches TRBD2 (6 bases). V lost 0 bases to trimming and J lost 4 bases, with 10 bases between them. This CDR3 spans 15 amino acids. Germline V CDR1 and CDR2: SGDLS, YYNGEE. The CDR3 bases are TGTGCCAGCAGCGTAGGAGGGGACTCCACCGGGGAGCTGTTTTTT. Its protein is CASSVGGDSTGELFF.

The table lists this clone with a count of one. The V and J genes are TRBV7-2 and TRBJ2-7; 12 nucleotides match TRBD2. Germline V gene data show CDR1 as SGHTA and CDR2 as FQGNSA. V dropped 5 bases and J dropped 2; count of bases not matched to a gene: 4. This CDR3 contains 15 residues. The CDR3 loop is CASSIRTSGAYEQYF. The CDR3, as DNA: TGTGCCAGCAGCATAAGGACTAGCGGGGCCTACGAGCAGTACTTC.

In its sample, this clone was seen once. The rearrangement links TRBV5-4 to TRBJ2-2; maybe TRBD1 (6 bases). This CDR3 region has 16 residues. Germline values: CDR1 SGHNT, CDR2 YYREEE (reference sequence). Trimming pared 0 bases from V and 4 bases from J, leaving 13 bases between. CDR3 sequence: CASSLEGTRLTGELFF. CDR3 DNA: TGTGCCAGCAGCTTGGAAGGGACACGTCTCACCGGGGAGCTGTTTTTT.

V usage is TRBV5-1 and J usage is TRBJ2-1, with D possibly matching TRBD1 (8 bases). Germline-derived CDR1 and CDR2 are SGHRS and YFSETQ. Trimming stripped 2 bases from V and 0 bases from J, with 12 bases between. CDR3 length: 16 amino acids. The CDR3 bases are TGCGCCAGCAGCTTCCACAGGGGGGGCTCCTACAATGAGCAGTTCTTC. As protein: CASSFHRGGSYNEQFF.